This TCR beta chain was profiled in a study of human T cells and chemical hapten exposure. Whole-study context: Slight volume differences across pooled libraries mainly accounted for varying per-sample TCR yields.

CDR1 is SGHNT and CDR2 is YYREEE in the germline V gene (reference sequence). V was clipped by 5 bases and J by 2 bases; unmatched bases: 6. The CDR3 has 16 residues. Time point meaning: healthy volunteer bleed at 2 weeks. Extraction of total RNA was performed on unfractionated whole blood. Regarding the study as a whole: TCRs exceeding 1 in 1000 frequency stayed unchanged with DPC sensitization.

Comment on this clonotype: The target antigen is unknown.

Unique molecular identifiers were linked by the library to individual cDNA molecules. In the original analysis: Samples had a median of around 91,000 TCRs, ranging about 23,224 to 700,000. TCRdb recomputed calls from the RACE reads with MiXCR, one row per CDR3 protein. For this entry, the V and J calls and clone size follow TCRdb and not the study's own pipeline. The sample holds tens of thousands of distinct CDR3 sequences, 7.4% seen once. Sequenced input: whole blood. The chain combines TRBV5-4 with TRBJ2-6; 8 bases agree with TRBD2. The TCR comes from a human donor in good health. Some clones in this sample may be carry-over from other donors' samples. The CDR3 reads CASSPTGGTGANVLTF. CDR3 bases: TGTGCCAGCAGTCCCACGGGAGGGACTGGGGCCAACGTCCTGACTTTC. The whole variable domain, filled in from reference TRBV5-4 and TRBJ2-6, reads ETGVTQSPTHLIKTRGQQVTLRCSSQSGHNTVSWYQQALGQGPQFIFQYYREEENGRGNFPPRFSGLQFPNYSSELNVNALELDDSALYLCASSPTGGTGANVLTFGAGSRLTVL.